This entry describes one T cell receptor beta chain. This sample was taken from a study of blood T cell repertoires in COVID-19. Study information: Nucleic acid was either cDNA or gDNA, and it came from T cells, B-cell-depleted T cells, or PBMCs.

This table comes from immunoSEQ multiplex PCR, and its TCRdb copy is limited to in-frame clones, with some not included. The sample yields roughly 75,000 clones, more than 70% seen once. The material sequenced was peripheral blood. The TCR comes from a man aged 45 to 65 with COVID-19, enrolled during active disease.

CDR3 amino acids: CASSPIAGGGDEQFF. The CDR3 region has the DNA TGCGCCAGCAGCCCCATAGCGGGAGGAGGCGATGAGCAGTTCTTC. The chain is built from TRBV4-3 and TRBJ2-1; 10 bases line up with TRBD2. The germline CDR1 and CDR2 sequences are LGHNA and YSLEER. Unmatched junction bases numbered 8, after V lost 4 bases and J lost 8 bases. The CDR3 consists of 15 residues.